This T cell receptor (beta chain) derives from a study of regulatory T cells in long-lasting Graves disease (dated by TCRdb to about 2021). Background on the whole study: Persistent Graves' disease was defined as persistently positive TSH receptor autoantibodies together with antithyroid drug treatment for over 5 years. This study used TCR sequencing and RNA sequencing of peripheral blood to compare persistent Graves' disease patients against newly diagnosed Graves' disease patients. The study was conducted in China and was registered as a clinical trial. A total of 33 samples were covered by TCR sequencing, comprising around 13 persistent and roughly 20 newly diagnosed Graves' disease patients. On average, persistent Graves' disease patients in the clinical cohort had been on antithyroid drugs for approximately ten years.

V is trimmed back by 6 bases and J by 5 bases, and the junction contains 6 bases that no gene match accounts for. The germline V gene provides CDR1 MNHNS and CDR2 SASEGT. The CDR3, cysteine through phenylalanine, is 14 amino acids long. The retained sequence is limited to the CDR3, 42 bases, with the frame set at the first base. Library preparation employed multiplex PCR. Sequenced using an Illumina HiSeq 4000. To build TCR beta libraries, CDR3 regions were amplified by Arm-PCR using iRepertoire HTBI primers. Gel purification was performed on PCR products prior to sequencing. The study's processing was this. Gene usage analysis of CDR3 amino acid clonotypes relied on the approximately 60 TRBV and more than twelve TRBJ segments identified across samples. COPE and FqMerger were used to merge the filtered high-quality paired reads into contigs. BLAST was used to align contigs to IMGT TRBV, TRBD and TRBJ reference genes, and CDR3 was defined according to IMGT. Clonotypes above 0.1% frequency were classified as highly expanded clones. Repertoire diversity was measured by Shannon entropy, and V-J evenness by the Gini coefficient. Clonotypes shared by more than one individual were considered public. Clones were called with MiXCR by TCRdb after fastp trimmed the public reads at Q25, and only in-frame beta chains were retained. Each CDR3 protein gets just one entry, which takes the most common genes and DNA from the rows behind it. TCRdb, not the original authors, processed these V and J calls. For this sample there are 350,000 to 450,000 distinct CDR3 sequences; about 20% appear just once. The ten largest clones add up to roughly 20% of the sample.

This clonotype was picked up many times. Its antigen has not been determined. Base qualities are not at hand, and no much larger clone is one base apart. Results the study describes overall, beyond this receptor: As a limitation, the authors acknowledged that the small sample size may reduce accuracy. Patients with persistent disease shared more public clonotypes (about 3,000) than newly diagnosed patients did (around 980). The study examined only peripheral blood because the primary lesion, thyroid tissue, could not be accessed. Sequencing and analysis were restricted to the TCR beta chain. Preferential use of TRBV28, TRBJ1-2 and TRBJ2-5 was observed in persistent disease, whereas TRBV20-1 and TRBJ2-1 were favored in newly diagnosed disease. Compared with newly diagnosed patients, persistent Graves' disease patients had lower TCR Shannon entropy and fewer highly expanded clones, which suggests clonal expansion.

What this sample's time point label stands for: persistent/refractory GD, antithyroid drugs over 5 years with positive TRAb. For both TCR sequencing and RNA sequencing, RNA was extracted from PBMCs in TRIzol. The diagnosis of Graves' disease was made according to American Thyroid Association guidelines. Patients for the study were recruited at an endocrinology department in Xi'an, China. From each patient, about 8.9 milliliters of peripheral blood was collected into an EDTA anticoagulant tube. Ficoll Paque Plus density gradient separation was used to isolate PBMCs, and no additional T cell sorting was done. RNA quality was checked with an Agilent 2100 Bioanalyzer and agarose gel, and concentration with a NanoDrop 2000.

The TCR comes from a female donor with Graves disease. The sample consisted of peripheral blood mononuclear cells (PBMCs), taken when the disease was refractory, from a patient treated with antithyroid drugs. The sequence links TRBV6-1 to TRBJ1-5; 8 middle bases align to TRBD1. This receptor carries the CDR3 CASSPQGAYQPQHF. The nucleotides are TGTGCCAGCAGCCCCCAGGGGGCCTATCAGCCCCAGCATTTT.